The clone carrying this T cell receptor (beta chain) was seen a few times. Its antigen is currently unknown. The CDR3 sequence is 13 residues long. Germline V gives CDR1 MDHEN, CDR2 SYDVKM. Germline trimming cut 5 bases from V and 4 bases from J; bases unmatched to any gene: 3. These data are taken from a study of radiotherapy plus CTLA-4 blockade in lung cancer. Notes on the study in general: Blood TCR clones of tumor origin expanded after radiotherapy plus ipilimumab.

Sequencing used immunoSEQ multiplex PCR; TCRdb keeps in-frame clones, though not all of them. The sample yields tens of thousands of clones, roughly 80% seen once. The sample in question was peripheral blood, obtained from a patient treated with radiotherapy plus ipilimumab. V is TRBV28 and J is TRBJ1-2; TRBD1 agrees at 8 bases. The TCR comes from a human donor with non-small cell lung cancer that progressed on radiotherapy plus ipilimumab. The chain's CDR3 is CASSTGQGYGYTF. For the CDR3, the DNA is TGTGCCAGCAGTACCGGACAGGGCTATGGCTACACCTTC.